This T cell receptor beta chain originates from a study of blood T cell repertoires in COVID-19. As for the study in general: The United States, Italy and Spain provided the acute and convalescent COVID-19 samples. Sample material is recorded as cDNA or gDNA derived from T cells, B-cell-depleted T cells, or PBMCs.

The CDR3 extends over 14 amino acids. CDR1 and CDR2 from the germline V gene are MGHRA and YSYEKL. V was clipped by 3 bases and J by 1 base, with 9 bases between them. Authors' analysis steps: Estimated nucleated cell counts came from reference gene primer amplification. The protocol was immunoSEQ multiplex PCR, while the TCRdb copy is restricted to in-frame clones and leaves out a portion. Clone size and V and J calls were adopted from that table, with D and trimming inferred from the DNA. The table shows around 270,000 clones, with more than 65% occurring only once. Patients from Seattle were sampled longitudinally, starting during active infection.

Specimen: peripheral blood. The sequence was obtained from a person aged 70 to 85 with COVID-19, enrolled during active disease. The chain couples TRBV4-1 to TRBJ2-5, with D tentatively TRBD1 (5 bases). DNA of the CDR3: TGCGCCAGCAGCCACTTACAGGTCCAAGAGACCCAGTACTTC. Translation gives CASSHLQVQETQYF.